The 21 T cell receptor beta chains below come from one sample, sequenced in a study of early T cells in non-severe SARS-CoV-2 infection. TCRdb used MiXCR to reprocess the 5' RACE reads, holding one entry per CDR3 protein. Among around 81,000 distinct CDR3 sequences, 14% to 15% were seen once, and the ten largest hold approximately 11%. Sequences were obtained from whole blood. Receptors were obtained from an adult who was a healthcare worker with PCR-confirmed SARS-CoV-2 infection or an uninfected control (not recorded which).

This clonotype was counted only a few times. The genes are TRBV19 and TRBJ1-5, with D unclear. The CDR3 is 15 amino acids. Trimming removed 10 bases from V and 5 bases from J, with 21 bases in between. Germline V gene sequence: CDR1 LNHDA, CDR2 SQIVND (reference sequence). This CDR3 reads CATRPPSAADQPQHF. The CDR3 bases are TGTGCCACCCGACCGCCAAGTGCTGCGGATCAGCCCCAGCATTTT.

The CDR3 region is CASSAGNRGTEAFF. The CDR3 region has the DNA TGTGCCAGCAGCGCTGGGAACAGGGGCACTGAAGCTTTCTTT. This chain uses TRBV28 with TRBJ1-1; 7 nucleotides align to TRBD1. This CDR3 contains 14 residues. The V gene's germline CDR1 is MDHEN and CDR2 SYDVKM. V was clipped by 6 bases and J by 4 bases; unmatched bases: 8.

This sequence joins TRBV5-4 and TRBJ2-7, with D tentatively TRBD1 (8 bases). The CDR3 runs 16 residues. Germline V lookup: CDR1 SGHNT, CDR2 YYREEE (reference sequence). V was pared by 4 bases and J by 0 bases, with 17 bases between. The CDR3 is CASSPRTGRGSYEQYF. The CDR3 bases are TGTGCCAGCAGCCCGCGGACAGGGAGGGGCTCCTACGAGCAGTACTTC.

Here the CDR3 DNA reads TGTGCCAGCTCACCTCAGCGGGGGGTAACAGATACGCAGTATTTT. This gives the protein CASSPQRGVTDTQYF. The chain joins TRBV18 to TRBJ2-3, with TRBD2 matching 9 bases. The CDR3 is 15 amino acids. CDR1 and CDR2 (germline): KGHSH, LQKENI. The trim removed 3 bases at V and 3 bases at J, leaving 4 bases unmatched.

This clonotype came up many times. This chain uses TRBV14 with TRBJ2-2, with 7 bases aligning to TRBD2. CDR3 length equals 15 residues. With V trimmed by 4 bases and J by 2 bases, 4 bases remained unmatched. The germline V gene has CDR1 SGHDN and CDR2 FVKESK. The CDR3 sequence: CASSRGTTNTGELFF. CDR3 coding DNA: TGTGCCAGCAGCCGAGGGACTACTAACACCGGGGAGCTGTTTTTT.

V and J are TRBV7-6 and TRBJ2-3; 11 bases are shared with TRBD2. This CDR3 spans 18 amino acids. The germline CDR1 and CDR2 sequences are SGHVS and FNYEAQ. V lost 5 bases to trimming and J lost 0 bases; unmatched junction nucleotides: 10. CDR3: CASSLGTSGVASTDTQYF. The CDR3 DNA sequence: TGTGCCAGCAGCCTCGGGACTAGCGGAGTCGCTAGCACAGATACGCAGTATTTT. Full variable domain (rest looked up from reference TRBV7-6 and TRBJ2-3): GAGVSQSPRYKVTKRGQDVALRCDPISGHVSLYWYRQALGQGPEFLTYFNYEAQQDKSGLPNDRFSAERPEGSISTLTIQRTEQRDSAMYRCASSLGTSGVASTDTQYFGPGTRLTVL.

Only a few counts were recorded for this clonotype. V and J are TRBV7-2 and TRBJ1-1; D call uncertain. This CDR3 is 17 amino acids long. Per germline, CDR1 SGHTA and CDR2 FQGNSA. Between the trimmed V and J ends, which lost 4 bases and 1 base, there was a span of 19 bases. The CDR3 spells CASSSLLSGRTNTEAFF. Written as DNA, the CDR3 is TGTGCCAGCAGCTCCCTTTTGAGCGGACGGACGAACACTGAAGCTTTCTTT.

This clonotype was seen many times. The chain joins TRBV7-2 to TRBJ2-7; 7 bases line up with TRBD1. There are 15 residues in the CDR3. Trimming at V came to 2 bases and at J to 3 bases, leaving 7 bases not matched to a gene. CDR1 and CDR2 (germline): SGHTA, FQGNSA. The CDR3 loop reads CASSLTGTANYEQYF. CDR3 in DNA: TGTGCCAGCAGCTTAACCGGGACAGCGAACTACGAGCAGTACTTC.

V usage is TRBV7-2 and J usage is TRBJ2-1; D unclear. CDR1 SGHTA and CDR2 FQGNSA come from the germline V gene. This CDR3 has 14 amino acids. Trimming took off 5 bases at V and 3 bases at J, with 11 bases between the two ends. CDR3 protein: CASSHRSSYNEQFF. CDR3 sequence (DNA): TGTGCCAGCAGCCACCGTAGTAGCTACAATGAGCAGTTCTTC. The whole variable domain, remainder taken from reference TRBV7-2 and TRBJ2-1, is GAGVSQSPSNKVTEKGKDVELRCDPISGHTALYWYRQSLGQGLEFLIYFQGNSAPDKSGLPSDRFSAERTGGSVSTLTIQRTQQEDSAVYLCASSHRSSYNEQFFGPGTRLTVL.

CDR3 nucleotide sequence: TGTGCCAGCAGCTTCCAGCGGACAGCCAGCAATCAGCCCCAGCATTTT. It is translated as CASSFQRTASNQPQHF. V gene TRBV2 combines with J gene TRBJ1-5, with D perhaps matching TRBD1 (6 bases). V dropped 6 bases and J dropped 1 base, with 16 bases sitting between them. The CDR3 is 16 amino acids. The germline gives CDR1 SNHLY, CDR2 FYNNEI.

The rearrangement uses TRBV7-8 and TRBJ1-1; D is ambiguous. Germline V CDR1 and CDR2: SGHVS, FQNEAQ. The CDR3 length is 15 residues. V lost 0 bases, J lost 1 base, and 9 bases lay in between. CDR3 region: CASSLALGKNTEAFF. CDR3 nucleotide sequence: TGTGCCAGCAGCTTAGCGTTAGGCAAGAACACTGAAGCTTTCTTT.

V is TRBV9 and J is TRBJ1-4; maybe TRBD1 (5 bases). The CDR3 has 15 amino acids. The V end was cut by 0 bases, the J end by 3 bases, with 9 bases between. Germline CDR1 reads SGDLS; CDR2 reads YYNGEE. CDR3 bases: TGTGCCAGCAGCGTAGGTGGGGGAGCTAATGAAAAACTGTTTTTT. Encoded protein: CASSVGGGANEKLFF. Full variable domain (remainder filled in from reference TRBV9 and TRBJ1-4): DSGVTQTPKHLITATGQRVTLRCSPRSGDLSVYWYQQSLDQGLQFLIQYYNGEERAKGNILERFSAQQFPDLHSELNLSSLELGDSALYFCASSVGGGANEKLFFGSGTQLSVL.

V and J are TRBV7-2 and TRBJ2-3; no reliable D call. This CDR3 is 12 amino acids long. The germline V and J ends were trimmed by 8 bases and 6 bases, with 12 bases remaining between them. The germline V gene encodes CDR1 SGHTA and CDR2 FQGNSA. This chain's CDR3 is CASSPVLDTQYF. DNA for the CDR3: TGTGCCAGCTCCCCCGTCCTGGATACGCAGTATTTT.

This rearrangement joins TRBV28 to TRBJ2-1; 11 bases fit TRBD2. V lost 5 bases to trimming and J lost 1 base; unmatched junction nucleotides: 4. The germline gives CDR1 MDHEN, CDR2 SYDVKM. The CDR3 sequence is 16 residues long. This CDR3 reads CASSPGTSGSYNEQFF. Written as DNA, the CDR3 is TGTGCCAGCAGTCCGGGGACTAGCGGTTCCTACAATGAGCAGTTCTTC.

This clonotype has at least ten counts. The chain combines TRBV29-1 with TRBJ1-6; D remains ambiguous. Germline assignment: CDR1 SQVTM and CDR2 ANQGSEA. Trimming cost V 6 bases and J 6 bases, with 12 bases left between them. The CDR3 has 13 amino acids. The CDR3 reads CSVTEAGNSPLHF. The DNA for the CDR3 is TGCAGCGTCACAGAGGCCGGTAATTCACCCCTCCACTTT.

The rearrangement uses TRBV5-4 and TRBJ2-1, with D possibly matching TRBD2 (5 bases). There are 13 residues in the CDR3. Per germline, CDR1 SGHNT and CDR2 YYREEE (reference sequence). Trimming took off 4 bases at V and 4 bases at J, with 9 bases between the two ends. CDR3 amino acids: CASSNTRYNEQFF. In nucleotides, the CDR3 is TGTGCCAGCAGCAATACTAGATACAATGAGCAGTTCTTC.

The chain links TRBV20-1 to TRBJ2-3; D unclear. Between the trimmed V and J ends, which lost 4 bases and 8 bases, there was a span of 13 bases. Germline values: CDR1 DFQATT, CDR2 SNEGSKA (reference sequence). This CDR3 region has 12 residues. The CDR3 protein is CSATLLRRTQYF. The CDR3 DNA sequence: TGCAGTGCTACCCTACTCAGACGTACGCAGTATTTT.

This clonotype was picked up many times. CDR3 nucleotides: TGTGCCTGCGGGAGGCCCAGTGAGCAGTTCTTC. Amino acids: CACGRPSEQFF. V is TRBV6-5 and J is TRBJ2-1; 8 nucleotides agree with TRBD2. CDR1 and CDR2 from the germline V gene are MNHEY and SVGAGI. The V gene end was trimmed by 11 bases and the J gene end by 9 bases; junction bases not matched to a gene: 6. The CDR3 covers 11 residues.

This clonotype was observed many times. This chain joins TRBV9 and TRBJ1-1; no firm D call. Germline V CDR1 and CDR2: SGDLS, YYNGEE. Trimming shortened V by 4 bases and J by 5 bases, and 12 bases separated the two germline ends. The CDR3 runs to 13 residues. CDR3 DNA: TGTGCCAGCAGCCCCGGGGTAAGGACTGAAGCTTTCTTT. Translation gives CASSPGVRTEAFF.

Only a few counts were recorded for this clonotype. The chain uses TRBV28 and TRBJ1-1, with D perhaps TRBD1 (5 bases). CDR3 length: 14 residues. V lost 4 bases to trimming and J lost 4 bases, with 13 bases between them. In germline, CDR1 is MDHEN, CDR2 SYDVKM. As DNA, the CDR3 is TGTGCCAGCAGTTCCCCCGGAGGGACCACTGAAGCTTTCTTT. This codes for CASSSPGGTTEAFF.

The chain couples TRBV6-5 to TRBJ1-1; the D is unclear. V shed 5 bases and J shed 0 bases, with 10 bases lying between them. Germline V lookup: CDR1 MNHEY, CDR2 SVGAGI. The CDR3 is 14 amino acids. The CDR3 sequence: CASSTDRLNTEAFF. The CDR3 bases are TGTGCCAGCAGTACGGACCGATTGAACACTGAAGCTTTCTTT.